The 26 T cell receptor beta chains presented below share a single source sample, sequenced in a study of cytomegalovirus exposure and HLA in healthy donors. PCR was performed using 60 Vbeta and 13 Jbeta primers. Clones were sequenced by immunoSEQ multiplex PCR, and TCRdb holds only the in-frame ones, with some missing. This repertoire comprises roughly 76,000 clones; its ten largest clones make up 2.4%. The sample taken for sequencing was PBMCs. The receptors come from a female donor in good health and CMV-seropositive.

This rearrangement joins TRBV5-1 to TRBJ2-7; weak D call: TRBD1 (7 bases). The CDR3 sequence is 15 residues long. V was pared by 4 bases and J by 2 bases, with 16 bases between. The germline gives CDR1 SGHRS, CDR2 YFSETQ. The CDR3 loop reads CASSGGTVTPYEQYF. In nucleotides, the CDR3 is TGCGCCAGCAGCGGGGGGACAGTCACTCCCTACGAGCAGTACTTC.

The chain has TRBV18 and TRBJ2-1, with D possibly TRBD1 on 5 matching bases. Germline V gene sequence: CDR1 KGHSH, CDR2 LQKENI. Trimming took off 3 bases at V and 2 bases at J, with 8 bases between the two ends. This CDR3 is 14 amino acids long. CDR3 coding DNA: TGTGCCAGCTCACCCTCCAGGGCCTACAATGAGCAGTTCTTC. This translates into CASSPSRAYNEQFF.

The chain links TRBV28 to TRBJ2-7, with TRBD1 identical over 10 bases. Per the germline V gene, CDR1 is MDHEN and CDR2 is SYDVKM. The V gene end was trimmed by 5 bases and the J gene end by 0 bases; junction bases not matched to a gene: 4. The CDR3 has 15 amino acids. The CDR3 reads CASSLRQGASYEQYF. The CDR3, as DNA: TGTGCCAGCAGTCTCAGACAGGGGGCCTCCTACGAGCAGTACTTC.

This chain joins TRBV18 and TRBJ2-5; 10 bases agree with TRBD1. The J call may be incorrect, as the DNA end agrees better with TRBJ2-7. The germline CDR1 and CDR2 sequences are KGHSH and LQKENI. This CDR3 has 16 amino acids. Here the CDR3 reads CASSHEDRGSLYEQYF. CDR3 DNA sequence: TGTGCCAGCTCGCATGAGGACAGGGGGTCCCTCTACGAGCAGTACTTC.

V is TRBV30 and J is TRBJ1-2; TRBD1 agrees at 9 bases. Germline-derived CDR1 and CDR2 are GTSNPN and SVGIG (reference sequence). There are 13 residues in the CDR3. V lost 0 bases and J lost 7; bases outside the gene matches: 3. CDR3 DNA: TGTGCCTGGAGTGTACAGGGGGCAGTTGGCTACACCTTC. Translation: CAWSVQGAVGYTF. The full variable domain, rest sourced from reference TRBV30 and TRBJ1-2, is SQTIHQWPATLVQPVGSPLSLECTVEGTSNPNLYWYRQAAGRGLQLLFYSVGIGQISSEVPQNLSASRPQDRQFILSSKKLLLSDSGFYLCAWSVQGAVGYTFGSGTRLTVV.

V usage is TRBV7-2 and J usage is TRBJ2-1; a possible D gene is TRBD2 (5 bases). CDR1 and CDR2 (germline): SGHTA, FQGNSA. There are 15 residues in the CDR3. Trimming left V 1 base short and J 6 bases short, with 13 bases between. The CDR3 DNA sequence: TGTGCCAGCAGCTTAGGACTGGACGGAGGCAATGAGCAGTTCTTC. Translating gives CASSLGLDGGNEQFF. Variable domain in full (rest from reference TRBV7-2 and TRBJ2-1): GAGVSQSPSNKVTEKGKDVELRCDPISGHTALYWYRQSLGQGLEFLIYFQGNSAPDKSGLPSDRFSAERTGGSVSTLTIQRTQQEDSAVYLCASSLGLDGGNEQFFGPGTRLTVL.

The rearrangement joins TRBV15 to TRBJ2-1, with 9 bases identical to TRBD1. Trimming removed 0 bases from V and 8 bases from J; junction bases left unmatched: 5. The length of the CDR3 is 15 residues. Germline CDR1 and CDR2: LNHNV and YYDKDF (reference sequence). CDR3 loop: CATSRDVQGADEQFF. The DNA for the CDR3 is TGTGCCACCAGCAGAGATGTACAGGGGGCGGATGAGCAGTTCTTC. The full variable domain, its missing parts supplied by reference TRBV15 and TRBJ2-1, is DAMVIQNPRYQVTQFGKPVTLSCSQTLNHNVMYWYQQKSSQAPKLLFHYYDKDFNNEADTPDNFQSRRPNTSFCFLDIRSPGLGDTAMYLCATSRDVQGADEQFFGPGTRLTVL.

This chain joins TRBV5-5 and TRBJ2-3; D perhaps matches TRBD2 (6 bases). V lost 5 bases to trimming and J lost 8 bases, with 12 bases between them. CDR3 length: 12 amino acids. In germline, CDR1 is SGHKS, CDR2 YYEKEE (reference sequence). The CDR3 is CASSDYGGTQYF. DNA of the CDR3: TGTGCCAGCAGTGACTACGGGGGTACGCAGTATTTT.

The chain links TRBV6-5 to TRBJ1-2; no clear D. Trimming cost V 2 bases and J 2 bases, with 6 bases left between them. Germline CDR1 is MNHEY and CDR2 is SVGAGI. CDR3 length: 13 residues. This chain's CDR3 is CASSYQQNYGYTF. The CDR3 DNA reads as TGTGCCAGCAGTTACCAACAGAACTATGGCTACACCTTC.

The chain employs TRBV19 and TRBJ2-2; 8 positions match TRBD1. V shed 4 bases, J shed 2 bases, and the junction held 6 bases outside the gene matches. This CDR3 has 16 residues. Germline V gene lookup returns CDR1 LNHDA and CDR2 SQIVND (reference sequence). The CDR3 region has the DNA TGTGCCAGTAGTACTGACAGGGGTCCCAACACCGGGGAGCTGTTTTTT. It codes for CASSTDRGPNTGELFF.

CDR3 amino acids: CASSSSGGETQYF. CDR3 in DNA: TGCGCCAGCAGCAGTTCAGGGGGGGAGACCCAGTACTTC. The rearrangement links TRBV5-1 to TRBJ2-5, with a possible D match to TRBD1 (7 bases). The V end lost 4 bases, the J end lost 5 bases, and 12 bases lay between the germline ends. The CDR3 runs 13 residues. Germline CDR1 SGHRS, CDR2 YFSETQ.

The rearrangement uses TRBV4-3 and TRBJ2-5; 10 bases are a match to TRBD2. The J call is doubtful: the DNA matches TRBJ2-7 better. Germline V lookup: CDR1 LGHNA, CDR2 YSLEER. The CDR3 contains 16 residues. The CDR3 region is CASSQLGTSDIHEQYF. The CDR3 DNA is TGCGCCAGCAGCCAACTGGGGACTAGCGATATCCACGAGCAGTACTTC.

The chain employs TRBV6-5 and TRBJ1-2; TRBD1 is a possible D gene (5 bases). The CDR3 loop spans 14 amino acids. Trimming took 2 bases from V and 4 from J, leaving 11 bases between them. The germline V gene has CDR1 MNHEY and CDR2 SVGAGI. In nucleotides, the CDR3 is TGTGCCAGCAGTTACAGGGGCGTATCCTATGGCTACACCTTC. This sequence encodes CASSYRGVSYGYTF.

V is TRBV2 and J is TRBJ1-5; 11 bases map to TRBD1. With 6 bases clipped from V and 6 bases from J, the junction kept 7 bases outside the gene matches. The V gene's germline CDR1 is SNHLY and CDR2 FYNNEI. The CDR3 runs to 15 residues. The CDR3 region has the DNA TGTGCCAGCAGGGTCTTCGGGACAGGGGGTCAGCCCCAGCATTTT. It encodes CASRVFGTGGQPQHF.

CDR3 in amino acids: CASGTSGTYEQYF. The CDR3 DNA reads TGTGCCTCCGGGACTAGCGGGACCTACGAGCAGTACTTC. V gene TRBV30 combines with J gene TRBJ2-7, with 13 bases that match TRBD2. Trimming removed 7 bases from V and 2 bases from J; junction bases left unmatched: 2. The germline V gene encodes CDR1 GTSNPN and CDR2 SVGIG (reference sequence). The CDR3 has 13 amino acids.

This chain links TRBV29-1 with TRBJ2-5, with 7 bases identical to TRBD2. Germline CDR1 is SQVTM and CDR2 is ANQGSEA. The CDR3 is made up of 11 amino acids. V lost 6 bases to trimming and J lost 11 bases; unmatched junction nucleotides: 9. CDR3 residues: CSVYRGGEQYF. As DNA, the CDR3 is TGCAGCGTGTACCGGGGAGGGGAGCAGTACTTC. The complete variable domain, with remaining parts taken from reference TRBV29-1 and TRBJ2-5, reads SAVISQKPSRDICQRGTSLTIQCQVDSQVTMMFWYRQQPGQSLTLIATANQGSEATYESGFVIDKFPISRPNLTFSTLTVSNMSPEDSSIYLCSVYRGGEQYFGPGTRLLVL.

CDR3 loop: CASSVGTSGSADTQYF. DNA of the CDR3: TGTGCCAGCAGCGTAGGGACTAGCGGGAGTGCAGATACGCAGTATTTT. This chain connects TRBV9 to TRBJ2-3; TRBD2 matches at 13 bases. Germline CDR1 reads SGDLS; CDR2 reads YYNGEE. CDR3 length: 16 amino acids. Germline trimming cut 0 bases from V and 4 bases from J; bases unmatched to any gene: 2.

The chain employs TRBV5-1 and TRBJ2-2, with D hard to call. Trimming took off 0 bases at V and 3 bases at J, with 15 bases between the two ends. Looked up from germline, CDR1 is SGHRS and CDR2 is YFSETQ. This CDR3 region has 17 residues. The CDR3 DNA reads as TGCGCCAGCAGCTTGGCCACATCTAGACGGGACACCGGGGAGCTGTTTTTT. Its translation is CASSLATSRRDTGELFF.

V and J are TRBV19 and TRBJ2-1; TRBD2 matches at 10 bases. The germline V gene encodes CDR1 LNHDA and CDR2 SQIVND (reference sequence). CDR3 length: 15 residues. The CDR3 DNA is TGTGCGTCTAGCGGGAGTGGTGGGTCCTACAATGAGCAGTTCTTC. Translated: CASSGSGGSYNEQFF.

As concerns this clone: The junction and the germline gene differ at one end; a read error may be behind it. The CDR3 protein is CASSPTTGTTEDFF. The CDR3 nucleotides read TGCGCCAGCAGCCCGACAACAGGGACCACTGAAGATTTCTTT. This chain links TRBV5-1 with TRBJ1-1; D perhaps matches TRBD1 (6 bases). CDR3 length: 14 amino acids. Germline V CDR1 and CDR2: SGHRS, YFSETQ.

V usage is TRBV7-3 and J usage is TRBJ1-1, with 11 bases aligning to TRBD1. With 4 bases clipped from V and 4 bases from J, the junction kept 2 bases outside the gene matches. This CDR3 is built from 14 residues. The V gene's germline CDR1 is SGHTA and CDR2 FQGTGA. Written as DNA, the CDR3 is TGTGCCAGCAGCTCAGGACAGGGGGCCACTGAAGCTTTCTTT. Its translation: CASSSGQGATEAFF.

V usage is TRBV28 and J usage is TRBJ1-2; TRBD1 aligns across 9 bases. V was clipped by 4 bases and J by 5 bases; unmatched bases: 8. CDR3 size: 15 residues. Germline V CDR1 and CDR2: MDHEN, SYDVKM. CDR3: CASSSGTGIIYGYTF. CDR3 nucleotide sequence: TGTGCCAGCAGTTCCGGGACAGGGATTATATATGGCTACACCTTC.

This rearrangement joins TRBV9 to TRBJ2-1, with TRBD2 identical over 8 bases. Germline V gives CDR1 SGDLS, CDR2 YYNGEE. The junction had 5 bases not matched to a gene; V was cut back by 0 bases and J by 3 bases. The CDR3 spans 16 residues. This chain's CDR3 is CASSVGGRGDYNEQFF. DNA of the CDR3: TGTGCCAGCAGCGTAGGAGGGCGGGGGGACTACAATGAGCAGTTCTTC.

CDR3 nucleotide sequence: TGTGCCAGCAGTGAATACGGACAGGAGTATGGCTACACCTTC. This codes for CASSEYGQEYGYTF. The rearrangement joins TRBV6-1 to TRBJ1-2; 7 positions agree with TRBD1. The CDR3 length is 14 residues. Germline-derived CDR1 and CDR2 are MNHNS and SASEGT. V gave up 2 bases and J gave up 5 bases; unmatched junction bases: 5.

The V and J genes are TRBV9 and TRBJ2-1; 10 bases fit TRBD1. CDR1 is SGDLS, CDR2 YYNGEE, per germline. V lost 3 bases to trimming and J lost 1 base; unmatched junction nucleotides: 1. CDR3 length: 15 amino acids. CDR3 nucleotide sequence: TGTGCCAGCAGCGGACAGGGGGCTTCCTACAATGAGCAGTTCTTC. Amino acids: CASSGQGASYNEQFF.

CDR3 in DNA: TGCGCCAGCAGCCTGCTAGCCGGGACAGAATACGAGCAGTACTTC. It translates to CASSLLAGTEYEQYF. This chain joins TRBV5-1 and TRBJ2-7; 7 nucleotides match TRBD1. Trimming removed 4 bases from V and 4 bases from J; junction bases left unmatched: 11. The CDR3 extends over 15 amino acids. Germline V gives CDR1 SGHRS, CDR2 YFSETQ.